This record covers a single T cell receptor (beta chain). Each CDR3 protein is one row after TCRdb ran MiXCR on the RT-PCR reads. The profile shows about 700,000 distinct CDR3 sequences, 11% to 15% of them singletons. This CDR3 spans 14 amino acids. The junction had 3 bases not matched to a gene; V was cut back by 4 bases and J by 5 bases. Looked up from germline, CDR1 is MNHEY and CDR2 is SMNVEV (reference sequence). The chain is built from TRBV27 and TRBJ2-3; 10 bases align to TRBD2. Sequenced sample: memory CD4+ T cells from blood. The receptor's source is a female donor in good health, serving as a healthy control. CDR3 region: CASSYGTSVDTQYF. CDR3 coding DNA: TGTGCCAGCAGTTACGGGACTAGCGTAGATACGCAGTATTTT.